One sample yielded the 3 T cell receptor beta chains listed below, sequenced in a study of cytomegalovirus exposure and HLA in healthy donors. Repertoires were generated with immunoSEQ multiplex PCR, while TCRdb's copy carries only in-frame clones and drops some. The data contain around 120,000 clones, more than 75% of them singletons. The sample consisted of PBMCs. The receptors originated from a man aged 18-30 years in good health and CMV-seronegative.

The chain joins TRBV12-5 to TRBJ2-5; D unresolved. Looked up from germline, CDR1 is LGHNT and CDR2 is FRNRAP. There are 14 residues in the CDR3. V gave up 5 bases and J gave up 1 base, with 11 bases separating them. CDR3 nucleotides: TGTGCTAGTGGTCTCCTGGGCATCCAAGAGACCCAGTACTTC. It encodes CASGLLGIQETQYF.

This sequence joins TRBV6-5 and TRBJ1-4, with a possible D match to TRBD1 (6 bases). This CDR3 has 14 residues. Germline V gene data show CDR1 as MNHEY and CDR2 as SVGAGI. V dropped 4 bases and J dropped 5 bases, with 11 bases sitting between them. CDR3 loop: CASSLGQLNEKLFF. The CDR3 bases are TGTGCCAGCAGTTTAGGACAGCTAAATGAAAAACTGTTTTTT.

V usage is TRBV27 and J usage is TRBJ2-1, with TRBD2 matching over 8 bases. Germline-derived CDR1 and CDR2 are MNHEY and SMNVEV (reference sequence). The CDR3 totals 16 residues. With 3 bases clipped from V and 5 bases from J, the junction kept 9 bases outside the gene matches. The CDR3 DNA is TGTGCCAGCAGTTTGTCTACAGCGGGGGCACACAATGAGCAGTTCTTC. This sequence encodes CASSLSTAGAHNEQFF.